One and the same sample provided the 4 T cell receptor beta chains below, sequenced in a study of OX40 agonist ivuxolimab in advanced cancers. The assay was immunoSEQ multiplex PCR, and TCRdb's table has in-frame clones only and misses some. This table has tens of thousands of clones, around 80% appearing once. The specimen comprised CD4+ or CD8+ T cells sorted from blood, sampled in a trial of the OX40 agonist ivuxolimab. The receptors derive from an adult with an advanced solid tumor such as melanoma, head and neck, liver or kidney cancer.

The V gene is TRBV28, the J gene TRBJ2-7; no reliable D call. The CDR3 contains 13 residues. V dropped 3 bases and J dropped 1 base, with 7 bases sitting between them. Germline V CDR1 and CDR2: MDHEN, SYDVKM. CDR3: CASSLGESYEQYF. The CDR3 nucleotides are TGTGCCAGCAGTTTGGGTGAATCCTACGAGCAGTACTTC. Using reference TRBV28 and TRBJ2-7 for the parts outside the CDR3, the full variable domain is DVKVTQSSRYLVKRTGEKVFLECVQDMDHENMFWYRQDPGLGLRLIYFSYDVKMKEKGDIPEGYSVSREKKERFSLILESASTNQTSMYLCASSLGESYEQYFGPGTRLTVT.

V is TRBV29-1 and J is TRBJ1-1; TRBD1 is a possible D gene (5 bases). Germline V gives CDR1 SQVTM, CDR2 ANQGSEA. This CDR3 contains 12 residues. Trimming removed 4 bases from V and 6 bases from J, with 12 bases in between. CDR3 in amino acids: CSVVATDAEAFF. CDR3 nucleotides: TGCAGCGTTGTCGCGACAGACGCTGAAGCTTTCTTT.

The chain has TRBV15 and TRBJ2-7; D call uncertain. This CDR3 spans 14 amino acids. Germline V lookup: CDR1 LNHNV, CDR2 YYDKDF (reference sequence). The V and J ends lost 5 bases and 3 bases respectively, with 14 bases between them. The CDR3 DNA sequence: TGTGCCACCAGCTCTCGACGCCAAGACTACGAGCAGTACTTC. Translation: CATSSRRQDYEQYF. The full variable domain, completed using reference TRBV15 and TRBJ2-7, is DAMVIQNPRYQVTQFGKPVTLSCSQTLNHNVMYWYQQKSSQAPKLLFHYYDKDFNNEADTPDNFQSRRPNTSFCFLDIRSPGLGDTAMYLCATSSRRQDYEQYFGPGTRLTVT.

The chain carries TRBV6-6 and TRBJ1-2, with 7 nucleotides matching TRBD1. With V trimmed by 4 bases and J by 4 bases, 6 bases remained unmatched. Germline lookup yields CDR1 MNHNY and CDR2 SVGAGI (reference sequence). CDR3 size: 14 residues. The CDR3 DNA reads TGTGCCAGCAGTTCCCCAGGGGGGATCTATGGCTACACCTTC. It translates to CASSSPGGIYGYTF.